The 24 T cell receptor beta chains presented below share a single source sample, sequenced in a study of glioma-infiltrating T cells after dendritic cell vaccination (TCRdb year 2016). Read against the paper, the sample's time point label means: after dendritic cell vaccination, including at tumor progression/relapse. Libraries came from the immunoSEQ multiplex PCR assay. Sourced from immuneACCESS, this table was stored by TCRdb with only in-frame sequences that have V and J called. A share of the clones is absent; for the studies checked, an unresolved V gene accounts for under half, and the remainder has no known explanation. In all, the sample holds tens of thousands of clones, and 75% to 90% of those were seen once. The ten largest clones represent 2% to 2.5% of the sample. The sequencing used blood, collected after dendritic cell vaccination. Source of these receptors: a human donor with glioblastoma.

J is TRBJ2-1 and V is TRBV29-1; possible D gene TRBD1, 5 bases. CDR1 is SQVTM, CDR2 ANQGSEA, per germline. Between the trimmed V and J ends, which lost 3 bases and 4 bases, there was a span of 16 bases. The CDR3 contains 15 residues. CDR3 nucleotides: TGCAGCGTTGACTCAGGGCCTACTCCTTACAATGAGCAGTTCTTC. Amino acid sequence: CSVDSGPTPYNEQFF.

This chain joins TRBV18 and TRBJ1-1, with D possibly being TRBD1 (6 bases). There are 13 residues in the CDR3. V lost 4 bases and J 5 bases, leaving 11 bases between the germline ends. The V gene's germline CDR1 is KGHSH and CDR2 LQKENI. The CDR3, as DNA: TGTGCCAGCTCACTAGGGGGGGATACTGAAGCTTTCTTT. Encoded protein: CASSLGGDTEAFF. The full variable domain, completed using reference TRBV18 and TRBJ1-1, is NAGVMQNPRHLVRRRGQEARLRCSPMKGHSHVYWYRQLPEEGLKFMVYLQKENIIDESGMPKERFSAEFPKEGPSILRIQQVVRGDSAAYFCASSLGGDTEAFFGQGTRLTVV.

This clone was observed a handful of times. DNA of the CDR3: TGCGCCAGCAGCGACGGACTCGGGAGGACCGGGGAGCTGTTTTTT. Protein product: CASSDGLGRTGELFF. The chain has TRBV10-2 and TRBJ2-2, with 7 nucleotides matching TRBD2. CDR3 size: 15 residues. The trim removed 6 bases at V and 5 bases at J, leaving 9 bases unmatched. CDR1 and CDR2 (germline): WSHSY, SAAADI.

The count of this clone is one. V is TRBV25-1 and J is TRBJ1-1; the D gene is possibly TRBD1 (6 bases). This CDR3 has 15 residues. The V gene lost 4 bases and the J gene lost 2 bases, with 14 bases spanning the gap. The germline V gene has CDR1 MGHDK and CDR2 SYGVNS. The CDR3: CASSALGQSNTEAFF. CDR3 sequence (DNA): TGTGCCAGCAGTGCCCTTGGACAGTCAAACACTGAAGCTTTCTTT.

The CDR3 DNA follows: TGCGCCAGCAGCCAAGGGACTAGCGGTTCCCTCTCCTACGAGCAGTACTTC. It codes for CASSQGTSGSLSYEQYF. This chain joins TRBV4-1 and TRBJ2-7; 10 bases map to TRBD2. This CDR3 has 17 amino acids. V shed 1 base, J shed 0 bases, and the junction held 6 bases outside the gene matches. Germline values: CDR1 MGHRA, CDR2 YSYEKL.

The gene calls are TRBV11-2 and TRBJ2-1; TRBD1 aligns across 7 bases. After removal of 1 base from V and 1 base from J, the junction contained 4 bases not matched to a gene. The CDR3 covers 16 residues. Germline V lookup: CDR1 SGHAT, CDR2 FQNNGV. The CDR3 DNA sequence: TGTGCCAGCAGCTTAGTAGGGGGCCTGTCCTACAATGAGCAGTTCTTC. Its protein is CASSLVGGLSYNEQFF.

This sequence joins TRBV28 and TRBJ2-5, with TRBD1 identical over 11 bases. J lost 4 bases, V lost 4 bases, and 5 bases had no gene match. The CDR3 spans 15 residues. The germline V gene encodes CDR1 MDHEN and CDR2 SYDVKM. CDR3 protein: CASSSQDRGPETQYF. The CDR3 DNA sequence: TGTGCCAGCAGTTCCCAGGACAGGGGGCCAGAGACCCAGTACTTC.

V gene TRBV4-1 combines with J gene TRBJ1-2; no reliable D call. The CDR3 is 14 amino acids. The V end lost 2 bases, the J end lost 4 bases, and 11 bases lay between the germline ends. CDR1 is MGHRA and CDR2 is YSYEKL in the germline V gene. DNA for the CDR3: TGCGCCAGCAGCCAACTTCTCGTGTCCTATGGCTACACCTTC. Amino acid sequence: CASSQLLVSYGYTF.

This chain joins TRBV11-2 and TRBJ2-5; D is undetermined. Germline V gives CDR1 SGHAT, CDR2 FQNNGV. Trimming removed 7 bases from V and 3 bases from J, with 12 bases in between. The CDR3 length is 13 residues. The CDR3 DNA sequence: TGTGCCAGCACCTCCCCCCGGGAAGAGACCCAGTACTTC. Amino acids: CASTSPREETQYF.

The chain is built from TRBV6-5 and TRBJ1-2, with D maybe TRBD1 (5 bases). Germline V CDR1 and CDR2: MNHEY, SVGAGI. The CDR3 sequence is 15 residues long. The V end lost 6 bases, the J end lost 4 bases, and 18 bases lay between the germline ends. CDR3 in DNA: TGTGCCAGCAGAGGACCGACGGAGGGGAGCTATGGCTACACCTTC. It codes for CASRGPTEGSYGYTF.

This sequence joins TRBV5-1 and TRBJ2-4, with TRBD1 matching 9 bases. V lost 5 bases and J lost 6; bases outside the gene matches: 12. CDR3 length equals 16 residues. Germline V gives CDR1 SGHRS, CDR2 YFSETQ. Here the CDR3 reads CASRHNTGQGSNIQYF. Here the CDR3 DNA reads TGCGCCAGCAGACATAACACGGGACAGGGCTCAAACATTCAGTACTTC.

The CDR3 loop is CASSYDGGRAGEQYV. The CDR3 bases are TGTGCCAGCAGTTACGATGGCGGGAGGGCGGGTGAGCAGTACGTC. This chain uses TRBV6-6 with TRBJ2-7; 9 bases agree with TRBD2. CDR3 length: 15 residues. V was pared by 2 bases and J by 7 bases, with 9 bases of the junction left unmatched. CDR1 is MNHNY and CDR2 is SVGAGI in the germline V gene (reference sequence).

CDR3 nucleotides: TGTGCCAGCAGCCGGCGGGACAGCACAGATACGCAGTATTTT. Its translation is CASSRRDSTDTQYF. The V gene is TRBV9, the J gene TRBJ2-3; tentative D call: TRBD2 (6 bases). Trimming removed 4 bases from V and 0 bases from J, with 9 bases in between. Germline V gene sequence: CDR1 SGDLS, CDR2 YYNGEE. CDR3 length: 14 residues.

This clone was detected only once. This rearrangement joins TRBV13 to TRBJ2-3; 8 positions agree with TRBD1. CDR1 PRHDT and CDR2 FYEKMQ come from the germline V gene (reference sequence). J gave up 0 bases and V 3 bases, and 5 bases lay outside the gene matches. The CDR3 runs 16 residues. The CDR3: CASSFGQGASTDTQYF. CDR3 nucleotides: TGTGCCAGCAGCTTTGGCCAGGGGGCGAGCACAGATACGCAGTATTTT.

The CDR3 nucleotides are TGTGCCATCAGTGGTCAGAACAATGAGCAGTTCTTC. It encodes CAISGQNNEQFF. The chain combines TRBV10-3 with TRBJ2-1; D unresolved. The V end lost 4 bases, the J end lost 5 bases, and 6 bases lay between the germline ends. CDR3 length equals 12 residues. Germline CDR1 reads ENHRY; CDR2 reads SYGVKD.

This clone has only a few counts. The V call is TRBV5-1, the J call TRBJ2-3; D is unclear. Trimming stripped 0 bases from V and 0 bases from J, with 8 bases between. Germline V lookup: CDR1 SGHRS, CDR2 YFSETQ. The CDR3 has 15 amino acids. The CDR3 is CASSLAVRSTDTQYF. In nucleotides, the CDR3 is TGCGCCAGCAGCTTGGCGGTGAGGAGCACAGATACGCAGTATTTT.

The CDR3 DNA reads TGTGCCAGCTCATTAGCTCTAACTAGCCTGTACCAAGAGACCCAGTACTTC. This sequence encodes CASSLALTSLYQETQYF. The V call is TRBV18, the J call TRBJ2-5; maybe TRBD2 (6 bases). The CDR3 covers 17 residues. Germline values: CDR1 KGHSH, CDR2 LQKENI. Trimming shortened V by 5 bases and J by 0 bases, and 19 bases separated the two germline ends.

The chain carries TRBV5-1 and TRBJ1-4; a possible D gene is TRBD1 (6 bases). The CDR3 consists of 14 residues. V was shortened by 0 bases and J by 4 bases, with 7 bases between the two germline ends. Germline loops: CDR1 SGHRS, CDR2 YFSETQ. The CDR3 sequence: CASSLGTVNEKLFF. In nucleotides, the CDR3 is TGCGCCAGCAGCTTGGGGACAGTTAATGAAAAACTGTTTTTT.

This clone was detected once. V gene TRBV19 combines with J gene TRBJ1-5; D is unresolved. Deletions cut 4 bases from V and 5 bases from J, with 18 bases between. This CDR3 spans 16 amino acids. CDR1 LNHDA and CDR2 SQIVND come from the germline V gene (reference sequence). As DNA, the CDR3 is TGTGCCAGTAGTACCCCCTACCCAGGCACCCATCAGCCCCAGCATTTT. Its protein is CASSTPYPGTHQPQHF.

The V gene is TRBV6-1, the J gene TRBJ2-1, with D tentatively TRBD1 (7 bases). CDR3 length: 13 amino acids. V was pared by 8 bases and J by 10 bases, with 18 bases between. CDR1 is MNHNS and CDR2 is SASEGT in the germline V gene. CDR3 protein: CASSPGGIEEQFF. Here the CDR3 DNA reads TGTGCCAGCTCCCCAGGGGGGATTGAGGAGCAGTTCTTC.

CDR3: CASSFKSPSHEQFF. CDR3 sequence (DNA): TGTGCCAGCAGTTTCAAGAGCCCCTCACATGAGCAGTTCTTC. V usage is TRBV27 and J usage is TRBJ2-1; D not certain. Deletions cut 3 bases from V and 8 bases from J, with 14 bases between. The CDR3 loop spans 14 amino acids. Per germline, CDR1 MNHEY and CDR2 SMNVEV (reference sequence).

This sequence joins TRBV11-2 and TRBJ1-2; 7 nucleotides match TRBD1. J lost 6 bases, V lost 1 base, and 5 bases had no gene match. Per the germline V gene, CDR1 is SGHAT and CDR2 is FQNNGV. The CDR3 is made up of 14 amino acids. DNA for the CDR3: TGTGCCAGCAGCTTAGTCACAGGGGATCATGGCTACACCTTC. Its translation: CASSLVTGDHGYTF.

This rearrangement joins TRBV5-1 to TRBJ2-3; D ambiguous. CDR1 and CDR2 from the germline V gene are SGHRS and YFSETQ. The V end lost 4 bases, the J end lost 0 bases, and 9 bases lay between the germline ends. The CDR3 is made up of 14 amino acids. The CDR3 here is CASSQAQSTDTQYF. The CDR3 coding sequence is TGCGCCAGCAGCCAGGCCCAGAGCACAGATACGCAGTATTTT.

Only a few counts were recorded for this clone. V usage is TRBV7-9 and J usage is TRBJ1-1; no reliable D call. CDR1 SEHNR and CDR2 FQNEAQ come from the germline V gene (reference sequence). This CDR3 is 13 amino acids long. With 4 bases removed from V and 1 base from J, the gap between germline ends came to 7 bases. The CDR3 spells CASSSGGNTEAFF. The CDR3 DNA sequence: TGTGCCAGCAGCTCCGGAGGGAACACTGAAGCTTTCTTT.